This TCR beta chain was sequenced for a study of blood T cell repertoires in COVID-19. Germline V CDR1 and CDR2: SGHTA, FQGNSA. The CDR3 loop spans 17 amino acids. Trimming cost V 3 bases and J 1 base; bases outside gene matches: 7. Produced via immunoSEQ multiplex PCR; TCRdb's table is partial and in-frame only. The sample records approximately 170,000 clones, approximately 84% being singletons. Sequenced input: PBMCs or T cells enriched from blood (not recorded which). This clonotype originated in a woman aged 30 to 39 who had recovered from COVID-19. The rearrangement links TRBV7-2 to TRBJ2-7; 12 nucleotides match TRBD2. The CDR3, as DNA: TGTGCCAGCAGCTTGTCCGGGACTAGCGGGCAATCCTACGAGCAGTACTTC. Its protein product is CASSLSGTSGQSYEQYF.